The 30 T cell receptor beta chains presented below share a single source sample, sequenced in a study of patients and donors after allogeneic stem cell transplantation. TCRdb reanalysed the RT-PCR reads using MiXCR and keeps one entry per CDR3 protein. Of roughly 9,400 distinct CDR3 sequences listed, 5.5% to 6% are singletons. The specimen was blood, either unsorted or a sorted T cell fraction (not recorded which). The receptors here all came from a human donor who was either an allogeneic HSCT recipient or a stem cell or donor lymphocyte infusion donor (not recorded which). It is not recorded whose cells these are; they may come from a transplant donor.

This clonotype was picked up many times. V gene TRBV7-9 combines with J gene TRBJ1-2; D is ambiguous. There are 15 residues in the CDR3. V lost 5 bases, J lost 8 bases, and 21 bases lay in between. Germline V CDR1 and CDR2: SEHNR, FQNEAQ (reference sequence). The CDR3 sequence is CASSPTFGRSRGYTF. The DNA for the CDR3 is TGTGCCAGCAGCCCCACCTTTGGTAGAAGTCGGGGCTACACCTTC.

This clonotype was found many times. The J gene is TRBJ2-7, the V gene TRBV12-3 or TRBV12-4; 12 bases are shared with TRBD2. The trim removed 5 bases at V and 2 bases at J, leaving 1 base unmatched. This CDR3 is 14 amino acids long. The CDR3 sequence is CASSRTSGAYEQYF. CDR3 in DNA: TGTGCCAGCAGTCGGACTAGCGGGGCCTACGAGCAGTACTTC.

V is TRBV6-6 and J is TRBJ2-7; 7 bases are a match to TRBD2. The germline V gene has CDR1 MNHNY and CDR2 SVGAGI (reference sequence). Trimming cost V 0 bases and J 2 bases; bases outside gene matches: 7. This CDR3 has 16 amino acids. The CDR3 protein is CASSYSSSAGAYEQYF. CDR3 sequence (DNA): TGTGCCAGCAGTTACTCGAGTTCCGCGGGAGCCTACGAGCAGTACTTC.

Many counts were recorded for this clonotype. The rearrangement joins TRBV2 to TRBJ1-1; the match to TRBD1 covers 9 bases. J was trimmed by 6 bases and V by 6 bases; bases with no gene match: 8. The CDR3 spans 14 residues. Germline CDR1 reads SNHLY; CDR2 reads FYNNEI. CDR3 amino acids: CASRSRRQGAEAFF. The CDR3 DNA follows: TGTGCCAGCAGGTCCCGAAGACAGGGGGCTGAAGCTTTCTTT.

CDR3 in amino acids: CASSVGAGQETQYF. The CDR3 DNA reads TGTGCCAGCAGCGTAGGGGCGGGACAAGAGACCCAGTACTTC. The chain recombines TRBV9 with TRBJ2-5, with D maybe TRBD2 (6 bases). V was trimmed by 0 bases and J by 2 bases, leaving 8 bases between them. The V gene's germline CDR1 is SGDLS and CDR2 YYNGEE. The CDR3 consists of 14 residues.

This clonotype occurred many times. The J gene is TRBJ1-3, the V gene TRBV18; D gene ambiguous. Germline loops: CDR1 KGHSH, CDR2 LQKENI. The CDR3 consists of 15 residues. Trimming cost V 6 bases and J 0 bases, with 12 bases left between them. The CDR3 nucleotides read TGTGCCAGCTCGTTCGACGGGAACTCTGGAAACACCATATATTTT. Translated, it gives CASSFDGNSGNTIYF. The full variable domain, in which reference TRBV18 and TRBJ1-3 provide the parts outside the CDR3, is NAGVMQNPRHLVRRRGQEARLRCSPMKGHSHVYWYRQLPEEGLKFMVYLQKENIIDESGMPKERFSAEFPKEGPSILRIQQVVRGDSAAYFCASSFDGNSGNTIYFGEGSWLTVV.

This chain connects TRBV21-1 to TRBJ2-7; TRBD1, the D gene given by the table, was not confirmed from the DNA. TRBV21-1 is an annotated pseudogene. The CDR3 contains 19 residues. The CDR3 loop reads CASSKLKSPTGFNLDEQYF. In nucleotides, the CDR3 is TGTGCCAGCAGCAAACTTAAGTCCCCTACAGGGTTTAATCTCGACGAGCAGTACTTC.

Ten or more counts support this clonotype. The gene calls are TRBV6-5 and TRBJ2-3; 16 nucleotides agree with TRBD2. CDR1 is MNHEY, CDR2 SVGAGI, per germline. This CDR3 has 17 amino acids. V trimming: 5 bases; J trimming: 4 bases; junction bases outside the gene matches: 6. CDR3 protein: CASSTGLAGGLADTQYF. The CDR3 DNA is TGTGCCAGCAGTACGGGACTAGCGGGAGGGTTGGCAGATACGCAGTATTTT.

Ten or more counts support this clonotype. CDR3 sequence: CASRGQYEQYF. The CDR3 DNA is TGTGCCAGCAGAGGACAGTACGAGCAGTACTTC. The rearrangement uses TRBV2 and TRBJ2-7; tentative D call: TRBD1 (6 bases). The germline V gene encodes CDR1 SNHLY and CDR2 FYNNEI. The CDR3 is 11 amino acids. Trimming stripped 6 bases from V and 4 bases from J, with 7 bases between.

This clonotype has a count of ten or more. V is TRBV29-1 and J is TRBJ2-5, with D hard to call. The CDR3 sequence is 13 residues long. Germline-derived CDR1 and CDR2 are SQVTM and ANQGSEA. V lost 8 bases to trimming and J lost 1 base, with 14 bases between them. The CDR3 is CSSSVQTQETQYF. The CDR3 DNA reads TGCAGCTCATCAGTGCAGACCCAAGAGACCCAGTACTTC.

This clonotype was detected many times. The chain recombines TRBV6-1 with TRBJ2-7; 7 nucleotides match TRBD1. The CDR3 loop spans 14 amino acids. V lost 6 bases, J lost 3 bases, and 8 bases stayed unmatched. The germline V gene encodes CDR1 MNHNS and CDR2 SASEGT. The DNA for the CDR3 is TGTGCCAGCAGCCCCGGGACAGTATACTACGAGCAGTACTTC. It encodes CASSPGTVYYEQYF.

The CDR3 DNA reads as TGTGCCAGTAGTGATTGGGGCAGGGGGTATTCACCCCTCCACTTT. Protein product: CASSDWGRGYSPLHF. The genes are TRBV19 and TRBJ1-6; TRBD1 aligns across 7 bases. The CDR3 has 15 residues. V lost 5 bases and J lost 8; bases outside the gene matches: 9. CDR1 is LNHDA, CDR2 SQIVND, per germline (reference sequence).

This clonotype was observed at least ten times. The rearrangement uses TRBV25-1 and TRBJ2-2; 7 nucleotides match TRBD1. This CDR3 is built from 17 residues. Per germline, CDR1 MGHDK and CDR2 SYGVNS. Trimming removed 4 bases from V and 3 bases from J; junction bases left unmatched: 11. CDR3 sequence: CASSGITGVVDTGELFF. The CDR3 coding sequence is TGTGCCAGCAGTGGCATTACAGGGGTAGTTGACACCGGGGAGCTGTTTTTT.

This clonotype was picked up many times. V usage is TRBV10-3 and J usage is TRBJ2-5, with D uncertain. Trimming left V 0 bases short and J 5 bases short, with 4 bases between. The germline V gene encodes CDR1 ENHRY and CDR2 SYGVKD. The CDR3 covers 12 residues. CDR3 residues: CAISESRETQYF. CDR3 in DNA: TGTGCCATCAGTGAGTCGAGGGAGACCCAGTACTTC.

This clonotype appeared many times. This chain links TRBV5-1 with TRBJ2-1; 7 bases line up with TRBD1. The CDR3 sequence is 15 residues long. The junction had 15 bases not matched to a gene; V was cut back by 9 bases and J by 6 bases. The germline V gene encodes CDR1 SGHRS and CDR2 YFSETQ. The CDR3 here is CATTLGDSRTNEQFF. In nucleotides, the CDR3 is TGCGCCACTACACTAGGGGACAGTAGGACCAATGAGCAGTTCTTC.

Many counts were recorded for this clonotype. The J gene is TRBJ2-6, the V gene TRBV12-5; 8 bases map to TRBD1. With V trimmed by 5 bases and J by 2 bases, 8 bases remained unmatched. The CDR3 contains 17 residues. In germline, CDR1 is LGHNT, CDR2 FRNRAP. The CDR3 DNA is TGTGCTAGTGGTCCGGGACAGGACAAGGCTGGGGCCAACGTCCTGACTTTC. Translated: CASGPGQDKAGANVLTF.

V is TRBV28 and J is TRBJ2-4, with D maybe TRBD1 (5 bases). Germline-derived CDR1 and CDR2 are MDHEN and SYDVKM. V was pared by 6 bases and J by 1 base, with 7 bases between. The CDR3 length is 13 residues. CDR3 loop: CASRAGAKNIQYF. CDR3 DNA sequence: TGTGCCAGCAGAGCAGGGGCCAAAAACATTCAGTACTTC. Full variable domain (missing parts from reference TRBV28 and TRBJ2-4): DVKVTQSSRYLVKRTGEKVFLECVQDMDHENMFWYRQDPGLGLRLIYFSYDVKMKEKGDIPEGYSVSREKKERFSLILESASTNQTSMYLCASRAGAKNIQYFGAGTRLSVL.

Ten or more counts support this clonotype. This CDR3 is CASSQDSGTESYEQYF. In nucleotides, the CDR3 is TGCGCCAGCAGCCAAGACTCCGGGACAGAATCCTACGAGCAGTACTTC. The chain recombines TRBV4-3 with TRBJ2-7, with 7 bases aligning to TRBD1. With 0 bases clipped from V and 1 base from J, the junction kept 6 bases outside the gene matches. Per germline, CDR1 LGHNA and CDR2 YSLEER. The CDR3 covers 16 residues.

The gene calls are TRBV18 and TRBJ2-7, with 13 bases lining up with TRBD2. The J segment lost 4 bases and the V segment lost 2 bases, leaving 2 bases of the junction unmatched. The germline CDR1 and CDR2 sequences are KGHSH and LQKENI. The CDR3 is 15 residues long. The CDR3 here is CASSPILAGGYEQYF. The CDR3 nucleotides read TGTGCCAGCTCACCAATACTAGCGGGAGGGTACGAGCAGTACTTC. Together with reference TRBV18 and TRBJ2-7, the CDR3 gives the full variable domain: NAGVMQNPRHLVRRRGQEARLRCSPMKGHSHVYWYRQLPEEGLKFMVYLQKENIIDESGMPKERFSAEFPKEGPSILRIQQVVRGDSAAYFCASSPILAGGYEQYFGPGTRLTVT.

This clonotype came up many times. The chain couples TRBV20-1 to TRBJ2-2, with 8 bases matching TRBD2. After removal of 3 bases from V and 3 bases from J, the junction contained 3 bases not matched to a gene. The CDR3 extends over 14 amino acids. Germline V CDR1 and CDR2: DFQATT, SNEGSKA (reference sequence). The CDR3 region has the DNA TGCAGTGCTAGGGCGGGAGGTCACACCGGGGAGCTGTTTTTT. Encoded protein: CSARAGGHTGELFF.

This clonotype has a count of ten or more. The rearrangement uses TRBV2 and TRBJ1-4, with D uncertain. This CDR3 has 11 residues. Trimming left V 5 bases short and J 10 bases short, with 8 bases between. The germline V gene encodes CDR1 SNHLY and CDR2 FYNNEI. The CDR3 reads CASSSGLKLFF. The CDR3 DNA reads as TGTGCCAGCAGTAGCGGCCTAAAACTGTTTTTT.

This clonotype was counted many times. This sequence joins TRBV12-3 or TRBV12-4 and TRBJ1-1; D gene ambiguous. The ends were cut back, 6 bases at V and 0 bases at J, with 20 bases in the middle. The CDR3 has 17 residues. In DNA form, the CDR3 reads TGTGCCAGCAGCGTCTGGGGAAGTAGAAGCATGAACACTGAAGCTTTCTTT. Translating gives CASSVWGSRSMNTEAFF.

On this clonotype itself: This may arise from a read error, as a much more abundant clone is one base away. The V call is TRBV27, the J call TRBJ1-1; D may be TRBD1 (5 bases). The CDR3 contains 14 residues. Germline CDR1 MNHEY, CDR2 SMNVEV (reference sequence). The CDR3 coding sequence is TGTGCCAGCAGTTTCGAGGGGTTGAAGACTGAAGCTTTCTTT. It encodes CASSFEGLKTEAFF.

This clonotype was counted ten times or more. The J gene is TRBJ2-5, the V gene TRBV12-3 or TRBV12-4; unclear D gene. V was shortened by 3 bases and J by 6 bases, with 5 bases between the two germline ends. The CDR3 contains 11 residues. Written as DNA, the CDR3 is TGTGCCAGCAGTTTGAGTCAGACCCAGTACTTC. Encoded protein: CASSLSQTQYF.

This clonotype has ten or more counts. The V gene is TRBV2, the J gene TRBJ2-5; D call uncertain. There are 14 residues in the CDR3. Deletions cut 6 bases from V and 2 bases from J, with 13 bases between. The germline CDR1 and CDR2 sequences are SNHLY and FYNNEI. The CDR3 loop is CASRGVGLQETQYF. The CDR3 nucleotides read TGTGCCAGCAGAGGAGTAGGGCTACAAGAGACCCAGTACTTC.

This clonotype was observed at least ten times. V is TRBV6-6 and J is TRBJ2-3, with TRBD2 matching over 9 bases. Trimming removed 2 bases from V and 2 bases from J; junction bases left unmatched: 5. CDR3 length: 16 residues. The germline CDR1 and CDR2 sequences are MNHNY and SVGAGI (reference sequence). DNA for the CDR3: TGTGCCAGCAGTTACAGCCTAGCGGGACACACAGATACGCAGTATTTT. Encoded protein: CASSYSLAGHTDTQYF.

Many counts were recorded for this clonotype. The chain links TRBV12-3 or TRBV12-4 to TRBJ2-1; D could derive from TRBD1 or TRBD2 (5 bases each). Trimming pared 8 bases from V and 2 bases from J, leaving 19 bases between. The CDR3 runs to 16 residues. CDR3 residues: CASSGPLGVAYNEQFF. CDR3 coding DNA: TGTGCCAGCTCGGGACCTCTCGGTGTGGCCTACAATGAGCAGTTCTTC.

This clonotype was seen ten or more times. CDR3 nucleotides: TGTGCCAGCAGCCAAAGCGGGAGGTCAGAGACCCAGTACTTC. Translated: CASSQSGRSETQYF. This chain uses TRBV11-2 with TRBJ2-5, with 9 bases aligning to TRBD2. V shed 5 bases and J 4 bases; nucleotides not matched to a gene: 5. The CDR3 spans 14 residues. CDR1 and CDR2 (germline): SGHAT, FQNNGV.

This clonotype was detected many times. The rearrangement joins TRBV25-1 to TRBJ1-6, with D possibly TRBD1 on 5 matching bases. Trimming removed 1 base from V and 6 bases from J, with 10 bases in between. Germline assignment: CDR1 MGHDK and CDR2 SYGVNS. The CDR3 sequence is 15 residues long. CDR3 coding DNA: TGTGCCAGCAGTGAATCCCACAGGACTAATTCACCCCTCCACTTT. This codes for CASSESHRTNSPLHF. The full variable domain, rest sourced from reference TRBV25-1 and TRBJ1-6, is EADIYQTPRYLVIGTGKKITLECSQTMGHDKMYWYQQDPGMELHLIHYSYGVNSTEKGDLSSESTVSRIRTEHFPLTLESARPSHTSQYLCASSESHRTNSPLHFGNGTRLTVT.

This clonotype was observed at least ten times. The CDR3 protein is CASSLQGTGELFF. Here the CDR3 DNA reads TGTGCCAGCAGCCTACAGGGGACCGGGGAGCTGTTTTTT. The chain couples TRBV6-2 or TRBV6-3 to TRBJ2-2; TRBD1 matches 7 bases. The CDR3 is 13 amino acids. In germline, CDR1 is MNHEY, CDR2 SVGEGT. The V segment lost 6 bases and the J segment 5 bases; nucleotides outside the gene matches: 3.